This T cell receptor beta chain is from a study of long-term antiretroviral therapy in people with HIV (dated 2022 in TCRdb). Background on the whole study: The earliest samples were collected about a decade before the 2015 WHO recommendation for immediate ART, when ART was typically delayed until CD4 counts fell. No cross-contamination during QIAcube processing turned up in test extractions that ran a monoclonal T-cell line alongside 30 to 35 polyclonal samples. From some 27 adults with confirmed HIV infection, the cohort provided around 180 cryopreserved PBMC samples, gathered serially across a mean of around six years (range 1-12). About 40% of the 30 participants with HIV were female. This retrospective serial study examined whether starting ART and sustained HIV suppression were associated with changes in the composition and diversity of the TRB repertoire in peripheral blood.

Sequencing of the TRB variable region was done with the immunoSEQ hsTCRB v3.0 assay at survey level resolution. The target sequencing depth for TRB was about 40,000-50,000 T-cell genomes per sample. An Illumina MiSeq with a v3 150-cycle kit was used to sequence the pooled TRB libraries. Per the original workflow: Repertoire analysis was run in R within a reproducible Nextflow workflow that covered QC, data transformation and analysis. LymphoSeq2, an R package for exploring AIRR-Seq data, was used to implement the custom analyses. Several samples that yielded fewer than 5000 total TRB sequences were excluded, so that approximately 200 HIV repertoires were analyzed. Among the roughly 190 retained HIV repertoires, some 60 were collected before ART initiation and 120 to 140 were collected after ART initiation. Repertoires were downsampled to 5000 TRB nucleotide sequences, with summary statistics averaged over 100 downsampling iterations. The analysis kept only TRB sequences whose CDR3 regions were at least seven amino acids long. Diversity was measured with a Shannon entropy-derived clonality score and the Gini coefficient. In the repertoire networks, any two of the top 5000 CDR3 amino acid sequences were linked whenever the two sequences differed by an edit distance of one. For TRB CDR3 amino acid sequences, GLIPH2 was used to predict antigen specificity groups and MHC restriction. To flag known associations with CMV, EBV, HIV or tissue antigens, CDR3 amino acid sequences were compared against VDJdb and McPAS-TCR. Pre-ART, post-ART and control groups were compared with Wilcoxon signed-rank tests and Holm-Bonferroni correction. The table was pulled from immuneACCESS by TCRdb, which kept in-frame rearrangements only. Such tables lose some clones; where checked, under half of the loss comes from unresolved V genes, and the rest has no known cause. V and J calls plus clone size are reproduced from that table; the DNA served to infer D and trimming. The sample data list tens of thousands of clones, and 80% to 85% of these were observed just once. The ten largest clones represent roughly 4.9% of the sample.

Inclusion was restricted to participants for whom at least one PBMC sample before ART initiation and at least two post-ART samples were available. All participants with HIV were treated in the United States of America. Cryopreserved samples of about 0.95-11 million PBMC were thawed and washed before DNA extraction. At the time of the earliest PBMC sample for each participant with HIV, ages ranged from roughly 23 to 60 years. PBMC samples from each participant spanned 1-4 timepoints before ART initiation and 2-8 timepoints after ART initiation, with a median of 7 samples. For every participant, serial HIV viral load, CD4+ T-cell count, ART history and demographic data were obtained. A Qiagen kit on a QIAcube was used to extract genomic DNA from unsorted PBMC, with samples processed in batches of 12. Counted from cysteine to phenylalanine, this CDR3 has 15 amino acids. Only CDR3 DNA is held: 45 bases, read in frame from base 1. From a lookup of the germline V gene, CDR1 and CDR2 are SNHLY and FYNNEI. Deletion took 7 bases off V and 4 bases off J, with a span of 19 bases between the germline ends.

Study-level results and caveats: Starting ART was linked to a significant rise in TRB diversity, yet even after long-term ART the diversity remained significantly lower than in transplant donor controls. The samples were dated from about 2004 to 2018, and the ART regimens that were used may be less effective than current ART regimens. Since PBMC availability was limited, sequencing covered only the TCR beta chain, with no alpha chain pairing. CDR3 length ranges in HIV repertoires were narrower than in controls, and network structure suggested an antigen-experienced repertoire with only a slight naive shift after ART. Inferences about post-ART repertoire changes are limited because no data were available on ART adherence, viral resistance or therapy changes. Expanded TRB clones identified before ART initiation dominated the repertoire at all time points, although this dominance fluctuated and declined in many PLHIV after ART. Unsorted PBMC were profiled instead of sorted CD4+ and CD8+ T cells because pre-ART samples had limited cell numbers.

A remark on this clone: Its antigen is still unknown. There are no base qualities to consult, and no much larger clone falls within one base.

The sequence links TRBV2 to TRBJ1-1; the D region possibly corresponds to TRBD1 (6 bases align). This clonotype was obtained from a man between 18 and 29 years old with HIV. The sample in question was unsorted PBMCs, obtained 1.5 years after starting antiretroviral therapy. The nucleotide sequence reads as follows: TGTGCCAGCACCCGGACAGCGGCGAGTGCCACTGAAGCTTTCTTT. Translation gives CASTRTAASATEAFF. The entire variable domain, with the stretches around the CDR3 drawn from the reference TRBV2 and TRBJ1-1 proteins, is EPEVTQTPSHQVTQMGQEVILRCVPISNHLYFYWYRQILGQKVEFLVSFYNNEISEKSEIFDDQFSVERPDGSNFTLKIRSTKLEDSAMYFCASTRTAASATEAFFGQGTRLTVV.